This T cell receptor (beta chain) is drawn from a study of blood T cell repertoires in COVID-19 (dated by TCRdb to 2020 to 2022). Concerning the study at large: The collaborator samples originated in the United States, Italy and Spain and spanned the acute and convalescent phases of COVID-19. The prospective study material was composed of cDNA or gDNA derived from T cells, B-cell-depleted T cells, or PBMCs. Subjects who had been exposed to COVID-19, were actively infected with it, or had recovered from it provided the deeply sampled blood TCRbeta repertoires that made up the dataset. The repertoires were released in a freely available public database meant as a resource for research on the immune response to SARS-CoV-2. The samples were drawn from two sources: the first 160 participants of the ongoing ImmuneRACE study, and fewer than 1,500 subjects contributed by 6 global collaborators. Sample metadata almost always included a de-identified subject ID, COVID-19 status, age in years and sex. Where HLA class I and class II types were available, the types were taken from metadata supplied by the sample provider, not from assay-based typing.

At one collaborating source in Seattle, patients were enrolled during active infection and were followed longitudinally through the course of disease. Each collaborating institution followed its own protocols to collect whole blood in K2EDTA tubes. For TCRbeta analysis, collaborators shipped samples in one of three forms: frozen whole blood, isolated PBMCs, or DNA extracted from either of those sample types. The CDR3 goes from the cysteine to the phenylalanine over 18 residues. Only the CDR3 DNA is retained, 54 bases long and in frame from the first base. Cut back by 7 bases and 6 bases, the V and J ends lie 27 bases apart. Reading the germline V gene gives CDR1 KGHDR and CDR2 SFDVKD. TCRbeta CDR3 regions were amplified from genomic DNA by means of the immunoSEQ Assay, a bias-controlled multiplex PCR. For the original study's pipeline: Nucleated cell counts per sample were estimated from amplification of reference gene primers within the assay. To quantify the absolute abundance of each unique TCRbeta CDR3 rearrangement, sequence reads were collapsed and filtered. For each sample, productive Simpson clonality was calculated as the square root of Simpson's diversity index across productive rearrangements. TCRdb carries this immuneACCESS record with in-frame sequences only. Its versions omit some clonotypes, under half of them owing to an unresolved V gene in the studies checked, with the rest unexplained. V and J calls and clone size follow that table, whereas D and trimming were derived from the DNA. This sample lists 56,000 or so clones; 75% to 90% were detected once. The ten largest clones take up around 40% of the sample.

What the research found in general, with its limitations: Clinical and demographic metadata were provided uncurated, with the amount varying by source and participant.

On this clone: The antigen this receptor binds is unknown. No per-base quality is available; no much larger clone lies one base away.

Sequencing used peripheral blood. The chain couples TRBV24-1 to TRBJ2-1; a weak D assignment points to TRBD2 (9 bases agree). The clonotype comes from a woman in her fifties or sixties with COVID-19, enrolled during active disease. The CDR3 loop reads CATSLDRARREGRNEQFF. The sequence in DNA is TGTGCCACCAGCCTGGACAGGGCGAGGCGGGAGGGCCGCAATGAGCAGTTCTTC.